This is a list of T cell receptor beta chains from one sample in a study of quantifying T cell responses using KT2 cells. TCRdb reanalysed the UMI-ligation and nested PCR reads using MiXCR and keeps one entry per CDR3 protein. The repertoire consists of some 50,000 distinct CDR3 sequences, with 11% occurring once and the leading ten covering over 9.5%. Input material: PBMCs spiked with cells of the T cell clone KT2. Receptors originate from a human donor. CDR3s include the opening cysteine and the closing phenylalanine or tryptophan. Fields, in order: clone size, D gene, V gene, J gene, CDR3 protein, CDR3 DNA. The D gene is left open where the match is weak. Clone size is given for some rows only: seen once, a few or many times, or a class if the clone is expanded.

size: NA
D: TRBD1
V: TRBV27
J: TRBJ1-1
CDR3: CASSLSGDRNTEAFF
DNA: TGTGCCAGCAGTTTATCTGGGGACAGAAACACTGAAGCTTTCTTT

size: few
D: TRBD1
V: TRBV12-3/TRBV12-4
J: TRBJ1-1
CDR3: CASLDRGWNTEAFF
DNA: TGTGCCAGTTTAGACAGGGGATGGAACACTGAAGCTTTCTTT

size: NA
D: TRBD1
V: TRBV4-2
J: TRBJ2-7
CDR3: CASSQASSGGTGGYEQYF
DNA: TGTGCCAGCAGCCAAGCCTCCAGTGGTGGGACAGGGGGCTACGAGCAGTACTTC

size: NA
D: NA
V: TRBV5-5
J: TRBJ2-1
CDR3: CASSLDGSYNEQFF
DNA: TGTGCCAGCAGCTTAGACGGTTCCTACAATGAGCAGTTCTTC

size: many
D: NA
V: TRBV9
J: TRBJ2-5
CDR3: CASSVNGGKETQYF
DNA: TGTGCCAGCAGCGTAAACGGGGGCAAAGAGACCCAGTACTTC

size: few
D: NA
V: TRBV7-8
J: TRBJ2-3
CDR3: CASSLGTRSDTQYF
DNA: TGTGCCAGCAGCTTAGGAACTAGATCAGATACGCAGTATTTT

size: NA
D: TRBD1
V: TRBV20-1
J: TRBJ1-3
CDR3: CSASTGFVGNTIYF
DNA: TGCAGTGCTTCGACAGGGTTTGTTGGAAACACCATATATTTT

size: few
D: NA
V: TRBV11-2
J: TRBJ2-7
CDR3: CASSLTVNEQYF
DNA: TGTGCCAGCAGCTTAACTGTCAACGAGCAGTACTTC

size: few
D: NA
V: TRBV12-3/TRBV12-4
J: TRBJ1-4
CDR3: CASSFGGGNEKLFF
DNA: TGTGCCAGCAGTTTTGGGGGAGGGAATGAAAAACTGTTTTTT

size: NA
D: TRBD1
V: TRBV11-3
J: TRBJ2-6
CDR3: CASSLVRGQGVFGANVLTF
DNA: TGTGCCAGCAGCTTAGTGCGTGGACAGGGGGTTTTTGGGGCCAACGTCCTGACTTTC

size: NA
D: TRBD1
V: TRBV12-3/TRBV12-4
J: TRBJ1-2
CDR3: CASSLFGDSVYGYNF
DNA: TGTGCCAGCAGTTTGTTTGGGGACAGCGTCTATGGCTACAACTTC

size: NA
D: TRBD1
V: TRBV19
J: TRBJ1-5
CDR3: CASSIVDREVQPQHF
DNA: TGTGCCAGTAGTATAGTCGACAGGGAAGTACAGCCCCAGCATTTT

size: NA
D: TRBD1
V: TRBV27
J: TRBJ1-2
CDR3: CASSLQGAVNYGYTF
DNA: TGTGCCAGCAGTTTACAGGGGGCGGTGAACTATGGCTACACCTTC

size: NA
D: TRBD1
V: TRBV5-1
J: TRBJ1-2
CDR3: CASSSGDRGNYGYTF
DNA: TGCGCCAGCAGCTCGGGGGACAGGGGAAACTATGGCTACACCTTC

size: few
D: NA
V: TRBV7-3
J: TRBJ2-1
CDR3: CASSLAGAPWEQFF
DNA: TGTGCCAGCAGCTTAGCGGGGGCCCCTTGGGAGCAGTTCTTC

size: many
D: TRBD2
V: TRBV7-8
J: TRBJ2-3
CDR3: CASSLQTSGRAKGTDTQYF
DNA: TGTGCCAGCAGCTTACAGACTAGCGGGAGGGCCAAGGGCACAGATACGCAGTATTTT

size: many
D: NA
V: TRBV2
J: TRBJ2-7
CDR3: CASSITPYEQYF
DNA: TGTGCCAGCAGTATCACGCCCTACGAGCAGTACTTC

size: NA
D: NA
V: TRBV7-9
J: TRBJ1-4
CDR3: CASSLTGRTNEKLFF
DNA: TGTGCCAGCAGCCTAACAGGGAGAACTAATGAAAAACTGTTTTTT

size: NA
D: TRBD1
V: TRBV6-5
J: TRBJ2-7
CDR3: CASSGQALGYEQYF
DNA: TGTGCCAGCAGCGGACAGGCGCTCGGCTACGAGCAGTACTTC

size: few
D: NA
V: TRBV18
J: TRBJ1-5
CDR3: CASSPLGQRANQPQHF
DNA: TGTGCCAGCTCACCACTGGGGCAGCGAGCAAATCAGCCCCAGCATTTT

size: few
D: NA
V: TRBV12-3/TRBV12-4
J: TRBJ1-1
CDR3: CASSLTVHTEAFF
DNA: TGTGCCAGCAGTCTCACAGTTCACACTGAAGCTTTCTTT

size: NA
D: TRBD2
V: TRBV12-3/TRBV12-4
J: TRBJ2-3
CDR3: CASALSGVSGTQYF
DNA: TGTGCCAGCGCCCTTAGCGGGGTCAGTGGTACGCAGTATTTT

size: NA
D: NA
V: TRBV5-6
J: TRBJ2-6
CDR3: CASSLGPITGANVLTF
DNA: TGTGCCAGCAGCCTTGGACCGATCACTGGGGCCAACGTCCTGACTTTC

size: few
D: NA
V: TRBV3-1
J: TRBJ2-3
CDR3: CASSWTDTQYF
DNA: TGTGCCAGCAGCTGGACAGATACGCAGTATTTT

size: few
D: TRBD1
V: TRBV20-1
J: TRBJ2-1
CDR3: CSARTGGYNEQFF
DNA: TGCAGTGCCAGGACAGGGGGATACAATGAGCAGTTCTTC

size: NA
D: NA
V: TRBV6-2/TRBV6-3
J: TRBJ1-5
CDR3: CASFNGGTNQPQHF
DNA: TGTGCCAGCTTCAACGGGGGGACCAATCAGCCCCAGCATTTT

size: NA
D: NA
V: TRBV28
J: TRBJ1-5
CDR3: CASSLSTGYDTQPQHF
DNA: TGTGCCAGCAGTTTATCTACAGGGTATGATACTCAGCCCCAGCATTTT

size: NA
D: NA
V: TRBV25-1
J: TRBJ1-1
CDR3: CASSETGVGEAFF
DNA: TGTGCCAGCAGTGAGACAGGAGTGGGTGAAGCTTTCTTT

size: many
D: NA
V: TRBV5-6
J: TRBJ1-1
CDR3: CASRAGDTEAFF
DNA: TGTGCCAGCAGAGCAGGGGACACTGAAGCTTTCTTT

size: few
D: NA
V: TRBV20-1
J: TRBJ1-4
CDR3: CSAGSGEGEKLFF
DNA: TGCAGTGCTGGCTCAGGGGAGGGTGAAAAACTGTTTTTT

size: many
D: TRBD1
V: TRBV7-6
J: TRBJ2-6
CDR3: CASSLGPGGTSGANVLTF
DNA: TGTGCCAGCAGCTTAGGCCCAGGGGGTACCTCTGGGGCCAACGTCCTGACTTTC

size: few
D: NA
V: TRBV11-2
J: TRBJ1-1
CDR3: CASSLLSPGTPGAEAFF
DNA: TGTGCCAGCAGCCTCCTCAGCCCGGGGACCCCGGGGGCTGAAGCTTTCTTT

size: few
D: NA
V: TRBV7-2
J: TRBJ2-3
CDR3: CASSLSVSTDTQYF
DNA: TGTGCCAGCAGCTTAAGCGTTAGCACAGATACGCAGTATTTT

size: NA
D: NA
V: TRBV6-2/TRBV6-3
J: TRBJ2-3
CDR3: CASSFGSESTDTQYF
DNA: TGTGCCAGCAGTTTTGGTAGCGAAAGCACAGATACGCAGTATTTT

size: many
D: TRBD1
V: TRBV18
J: TRBJ2-7
CDR3: CASSPGRDRDIPLHF
DNA: TGTGCCAGCTCACCAGGAAGGGACAGGGATATTCCCCTTCACTTC

size: many
D: TRBD2
V: TRBV5-4
J: TRBJ2-1
CDR3: CASSPGLNNEQFF
DNA: TGTGCCAGCAGCCCGGGACTAAACAATGAGCAGTTCTTC

size: NA
D: NA
V: TRBV27
J: TRBJ2-1
CDR3: CASSLRLINEQFF
DNA: TGTGCCAGCAGTCTCCGACTAATCAATGAGCAGTTCTTC

size: NA
D: NA
V: TRBV24-1
J: TRBJ2-1
CDR3: CATSDLAPNNEQFF
DNA: TGTGCCACCAGTGATTTGGCCCCAAACAATGAGCAGTTCTTC

size: NA
D: TRBD2
V: TRBV29-1
J: TRBJ2-1
CDR3: CSVATSGAYNEQFF
DNA: TGCAGCGTTGCGACCAGCGGGGCCTACAATGAGCAGTTCTTC

size: NA
D: NA
V: TRBV7-9
J: TRBJ2-2
CDR3: CASSPGWAGRNTGELFF
DNA: TGTGCCAGCAGCCCCGGTTGGGCAGGGAGGAACACCGGGGAGCTGTTTTTT

size: few
D: TRBD1
V: TRBV7-2
J: TRBJ2-7
CDR3: CASSLDRPYEQYF
DNA: TGTGCCAGCAGCCTGGACAGGCCCTACGAGCAGTACTTC

size: few
D: NA
V: TRBV20-1
J: TRBJ1-1
CDR3: CSARDTAGPLGTEAFF
DNA: TGCAGTGCTAGAGATACGGCAGGGCCTCTTGGAACTGAAGCTTTCTTT

size: many
D: NA
V: TRBV4-1
J: TRBJ2-7
CDR3: CASSQYPASYEQYF
DNA: TGCGCCAGCAGCCAATATCCAGCCTCCTACGAGCAGTACTTC